Listed below are T cell receptor beta chains from one sample, sequenced in a study of CD8 T cells in Susac syndrome. Using its own MiXCR run on the immunoSEQ multiplex PCR reads, TCRdb lists one record per CDR3 protein. The sample carries just under 150,000 distinct CDR3 sequences, approximately 93% recorded once. The sample was CD4+ T cells from PBMCs. The receptor source for this set is a human donor in good health. The CDR3 runs from the conserved cysteine through the conserved F or W. Each record gives: D gene, V gene, clone size, J gene, CDR3 protein, CDR3 DNA. A D gene is named only where the DNA matches it firmly. Clone size is given for some rows only: seen once, a few or many times, or a class if the clone is expanded.

D: .; V: TRBV5-1; size: once; J: TRBJ2-7; CDR3: CASSLKDGPYEQYF; DNA: TGCGCCAGCAGCTTAAAGGACGGACCCTACGAGCAGTACTTC
D: .; V: TRBV18; size: .; J: TRBJ2-7; CDR3: CASSPPDRSNSYEQYF; DNA: TGTGCCAGCTCACCTCCGGACCGGTCTAACTCCTACGAGCAGTACTTC
D: TRBD2; V: TRBV6-5; size: .; J: TRBJ2-7; CDR3: CASSYFASGPGITYEQYF; DNA: TGTGCCAGCAGTTACTTTGCTAGCGGACCCGGAATTACCTACGAGCAGTACTTC
D: .; V: TRBV30; size: .; J: TRBJ1-2; CDR3: CAWSDLGLRNYGYTF; DNA: TGTGCCTGGAGTGACCTCGGCCTCAGGAACTATGGCTACACCTTC
D: .; V: TRBV15; size: .; J: TRBJ1-1; CDR3: CATRLDPNTEAFF; DNA: TGTGCCACCAGACTAGACCCGAACACTGAAGCTTTCTTT
D: .; V: TRBV7-9; size: .; J: TRBJ2-7; CDR3: CASSLTTGWESPFLYEQYF; DNA: TGTGCCAGCAGCTTAACTACAGGGTGGGAAAGCCCCTTCCTCTACGAGCAGTACTTC
D: .; V: TRBV2; size: .; J: TRBJ2-1; CDR3: CASSPGPLNEQFF; DNA: TGTGCCAGCAGTCCCGGACCCCTGAATGAGCAGTTCTTC
D: TRBD1; V: TRBV20-1; size: .; J: TRBJ2-7; CDR3: CSATGTVYEQYF; DNA: TGCAGTGCTACCGGGACAGTCTACGAGCAGTACTTC
D: .; V: TRBV7-2; size: .; J: TRBJ2-5; CDR3: CASSLRGREETQYF; DNA: TGTGCCAGCAGCTTACGGGGGCGGGAGGAGACCCAGTACTTC
D: .; V: TRBV7-9; size: .; J: TRBJ1-5; CDR3: CASSFGTASNQPQHF; DNA: TGTGCCAGCAGTTTCGGGACGGCTAGCAATCAGCCCCAGCATTTT
D: TRBD1; V: TRBV11-2; size: .; J: TRBJ2-5; CDR3: CASSTIRDRVTETQYF; DNA: TGTGCCAGCAGCACCATACGGGACAGGGTAACGGAGACCCAGTACTTC
D: .; V: TRBV20-1; size: .; J: TRBJ2-1; CDR3: CSASHNEQFF; DNA: TGCAGTGCTTCTCACAATGAGCAGTTCTTC
D: TRBD2; V: TRBV5-1; size: once; J: TRBJ2-3; CDR3: CASSLGSGSDTQYF; DNA: TGCGCCAGCAGCTTGGGTAGCGGGAGTGATACGCAGTATTTT
D: .; V: TRBV5-1; size: .; J: TRBJ2-7; CDR3: CASSLKGDAYEQYF; DNA: TGCGCCAGCAGCTTGAAGGGGGACGCCTACGAGCAGTACTTC
D: .; V: TRBV18; size: .; J: TRBJ2-5; CDR3: CASSPPWQLVETQYF; DNA: TGTGCCAGCTCACCACCATGGCAGCTAGTAGAGACCCAGTACTTC
D: .; V: TRBV29-1; size: .; J: TRBJ1-1; CDR3: CSGAVGGGWTEAFF; DNA: TGCAGCGGCGCGGTGGGGGGCGGGTGGACTGAAGCTTTCTTT
D: TRBD1; V: TRBV5-4; size: .; J: TRBJ2-3; CDR3: CASSLRTGGTDTQYF; DNA: TGTGCCAGCAGCCTAAGGACAGGGGGCACAGATACGCAGTATTTT
D: TRBD2; V: TRBV2; size: once; J: TRBJ2-3; CDR3: CASNRLAGPLDTQYF; DNA: TGTGCCAGCAATCGACTAGCGGGGCCCTTAGATACGCAGTATTTT
D: TRBD1; V: TRBV27; size: .; J: TRBJ2-7; CDR3: CASSPLTGWYEQYF; DNA: TGTGCCAGCAGTCCCCTGACAGGGTGGTACGAGCAGTACTTC